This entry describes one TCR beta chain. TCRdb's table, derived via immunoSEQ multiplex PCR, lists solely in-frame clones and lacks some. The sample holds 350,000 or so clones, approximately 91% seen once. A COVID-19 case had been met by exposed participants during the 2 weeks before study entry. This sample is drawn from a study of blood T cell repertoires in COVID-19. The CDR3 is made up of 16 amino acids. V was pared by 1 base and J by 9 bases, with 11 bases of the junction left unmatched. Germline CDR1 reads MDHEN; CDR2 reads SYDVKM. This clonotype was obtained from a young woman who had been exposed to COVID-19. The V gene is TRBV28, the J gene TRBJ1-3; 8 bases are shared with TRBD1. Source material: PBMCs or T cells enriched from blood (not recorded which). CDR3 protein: CASSLFLDRGGGTIYF. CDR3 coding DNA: TGTGCCAGCAGTTTATTCCTTGACAGGGGCGGTGGCACCATATATTTT.